A selection of T cell receptor beta chains follows, all from one sample in a study of PD-1 blockade in classical Hodgkin lymphoma. Sequencing used immunoSEQ multiplex PCR; TCRdb keeps in-frame clones, though not all of them. Of tens of thousands of clones listed, roughly 90% are singletons. Source: peripheral blood mononuclear cells (PBMCs), taken at baseline. These receptors were taken from a human donor with classical Hodgkin lymphoma. The CDR3 runs from the conserved cysteine through the conserved F or W.

TRBJ1-1 | TRBV7-2 | CASSLLSTEAFF
TRBJ2-7 | TRBV4-2 | CASSQRTSGKNEQYF
TRBJ1-1 | TRBV4-3 | CASSQDRAGVGAFF
TRBJ2-5 | TRBV5-4 | CASSLLGTWYQETQYF
TRBJ1-5 | TRBV19 | CASSPTGGNQPQHF
TRBJ2-7 | TRBV5-1 | CASSSPGQFPYEQYF
TRBJ1-6 | TRBV12-5 | CASGGDYSPLHF
TRBJ2-2 | TRBV7-2 | CASSFGTANTGELFF
TRBJ2-1 | TRBV10-3 | CAISESDRYNEQFF
TRBJ2-7 | TRBV28 | CASSFWRQPYEQYF
TRBJ1-3 | TRBV5-1 | CASSLGTGENTIYF
TRBJ1-6 | TRBV6-6 | CASSGMEGDNSPLHF
TRBJ2-5 | TRBV7-9 | CASSVNRRQDQETQYF
TRBJ2-7 | TRBV18 | CASSHSSSVKKQYF
TRBJ2-1 | TRBV5-1 | CASSLGDLSYNEQFF
TRBJ2-1 | TRBV11-2 | CASSPPGGLSSYNEQFF
TRBJ2-7 | TRBV14 | CASSHRDSLFYEQYF
TRBJ1-5 | TRBV30 | CASNPGSDNQPQHF
TRBJ2-7 | TRBV9 | CASSVEGGNENEQYF
TRBJ1-2 | TRBV7-9 | CASSLDPGGPYGYGYTF
TRBJ2-1 | TRBV10-2 | CASSGIPGLANNEQFF
TRBJ1-4 | TRBV10-1 | CASSSGQVGEKLFF
TRBJ2-1 | TRBV7-9 | CASSSDNYNEQFF
TRBJ2-3 | TRBV30 | CAWRWTASSTDTQYF
TRBJ1-5 | TRBV6-1 | CATLQGINQPQHF
TRBJ1-1 | TRBV6-5 | CASSYSPGPTEAFF
TRBJ2-7 | TRBV10-1 | CASSEGSSYEQYF
TRBJ2-5 | TRBV7-9 | CASSSWEKPETQYF
TRBJ1-1 | TRBV27 | CASSLFPAGRDDNTEAFF
TRBJ1-1 | TRBV29-1 | CSVFDVNTEAFF
TRBJ2-1 | TRBV12-5 | CASGSWVNTDSYNEQFF
TRBJ2-5 | TRBV5-1 | CASSLSGTSGAGAQYF
TRBJ2-7 | TRBV4-1 | CASSQGGQVASDEQYF
TRBJ1-6 | TRBV25-1 | CASSEPPGDRANSPLHF
TRBJ2-7 | TRBV7-2 | CASSRSGSYEQYF
TRBJ1-4 | TRBV15 | CATSTPTGQRSNEKLFF
TRBJ1-2 | TRBV10-3 | CAISESEGGRKDYGYTF
TRBJ1-5 | TRBV19 | CASNRQPQHF
TRBJ2-7 | TRBV5-4 | CASHPDRGPRSGTYEQYF
TRBJ2-5 | TRBV7-9 | CASSLEVVAGRSQYATQYF
TRBJ1-1 | TRBV30 | CAWSPRLIVSGTEAFF
TRBJ2-7 | TRBV5-1 | CASRTHLATLEQYF
TRBJ2-1 | TRBV6-6 | CASSRGSLTNYNEQFF
TRBJ2-2 | TRBV7-8 | CASSLGRGYTGELFF
TRBJ1-2 | TRBV28 | CASSLGADRANYGYTF
TRBJ2-3 | TRBV5-5 | CASSLSTSTDTQYF
TRBJ2-6 | TRBV10-3 | CAISSGGVNPNVLTF
TRBJ2-7 | TRBV6-6 | CASSSRTGTGSYEQYF
TRBJ1-1 | TRBV9 | CASSPKPGETEAFF
TRBJ2-2 | TRBV18 | CASSPPMGPGELFF
TRBJ1-5 | TRBV19 | CASSIRDIYSNQPQHF
TRBJ1-2 | TRBV2 | CASSGSTGVQGYTF